This TCR beta chain was retrieved from a study of beta chain features in type 1 diabetes. Study-wide points: For Type 1 diabetes patients, all four CD4+ subsets carried TCRB CDR3s that were moderately but significantly shorter.

All of the isolated RNA was reverse transcribed, so expressed TCRB transcripts were sequenced. Using immunoSEQ multiplex PCR, the repertoire was profiled, and TCRdb retains in-frame clones only, with some absent. The sample holds 300,000 to 400,000 clones, around 9.7% seen once. A note on this clone: The antigen is not known.

The TCR originated in a man aged 25 to 45 with type 1 diabetes. Sequences were obtained from central memory CD4+ T cells from blood.

This CDR3 is CASSSGTGTEAFF. CDR3 in DNA: TGTGCCAGCAGCTCAGGGACGGGTACTGAAGCTTTCTTT. V and J are TRBV7-6 and TRBJ1-1; D might be TRBD1 (5 bases). V was shortened by 4 bases and J by 5 bases, with 11 bases between the two germline ends. The CDR3 loop spans 13 amino acids. CDR1 is SGHVS and CDR2 is FNYEAQ in the germline V gene.